This T cell receptor (beta chain) was recovered during a study of CD8 T cells in ankylosing spondylitis. TCR beta libraries were made by quantitative 5'-RACE with molecular barcodes. TCRdb fed the 5' RACE reads into MiXCR, producing one record per CDR3 protein. Here the sample spans 450,000 to 550,000 distinct CDR3 sequences, about 5.4% being singletons. At least ten counts were recorded for this clonotype. Its antigen remains unidentified. Germline-derived CDR1 and CDR2 are DFQATT and SNEGSKA (reference sequence). Deletions cut 1 base from V and 0 bases from J, with 16 bases between. The CDR3 is 16 amino acids. Study results and caveats: In synovial fluid and blood from reactive arthritis, some motif variants were previously reported. Characteristic, it appeared, of ankylosing spondylitis blood was a TCR beta motif of fewer than 10 highly homologous variants. It was reported that disease-linked clones were significantly enriched in matched ankylosing spondylitis synovial fluid.

Sequencing used blood, either unsorted or a sorted T cell fraction (not recorded which). The chain couples TRBV20-1 to TRBJ2-7; D is uncertain. The clonotype originates from a male donor with ankylosing spondylitis. Here the CDR3 DNA reads TGCAGTGCTAGAGCTCCAGGAGCCAGGATCTCCTACGAGCAGTACTTC. Encoded protein: CSARAPGARISYEQYF.